The 18 T cell receptor beta chains in this list originate from one sample, sequenced in a study of shared clonotypes between healthy human individuals. Libraries were prepared by immunoSEQ multiplex PCR; TCRdb keeps only in-frame clonotypes and omits some of them. The sample has about 450,000 clones, 70% to 80% seen once. Sequencing input: PBMCs. Every receptor here comes from a woman between 40 and 55 years old in good health. Some clones in this sample may be carry-over from other donors' samples.

The chain recombines TRBV7-3 with TRBJ2-6; 15 bases map to TRBD2. The germline V gene has CDR1 SGHTA and CDR2 FQGTGA. The CDR3 is made up of 20 amino acids. Losses at the gene ends were 4 bases for V and 4 bases for J; bases not matched to a gene: 11. The CDR3 bases are TGTGCCAGCAGCTCAACGGGACTAGCGGGAGGAGAGGGCGGGGCCAACGTCCTGACTTTC. This encodes CASSSTGLAGGEGGANVLTF.

The chain joins TRBV27 to TRBJ2-1; 8 positions match TRBD2. Germline trimming cut 6 bases from V and 3 bases from J; bases unmatched to any gene: 7. Germline V gives CDR1 MNHEY, CDR2 SMNVEV (reference sequence). The length of the CDR3 is 15 residues. The CDR3: CASSGSGLVYNEQFF. CDR3 nucleotides: TGTGCCAGCAGCGGATCGGGACTAGTCTACAATGAGCAGTTCTTC.

This clone has only a few counts. The chain links TRBV18 to TRBJ2-7; D may be TRBD2 (6 bases). Trimming pared 3 bases from V and 6 bases from J, leaving 15 bases between. Looked up from germline, CDR1 is KGHSH and CDR2 is LQKENI. CDR3 length: 14 residues. CDR3 nucleotide sequence: TGTGCCAGCTCACCCCCCGGGACTGTGCTCGAGCAGTACTTC. It specifies CASSPPGTVLEQYF.

In the case of this clone: At one end the junction does not follow the germline gene, possibly because of a read error. The chain is built from TRBV30 and TRBJ2-7; D unresolved. The V gene's germline CDR1 is GTSNPN and CDR2 SVGIG (reference sequence). This CDR3 is built from 14 residues. The CDR3 protein is CTWARVSLGYEQYF. CDR3 coding DNA: TGTACCTGGGCCCGGGTCTCGCTAGGCTACGAGCAGTACTTC.

This clone was seen once. The genes are TRBV7-9 and TRBJ2-3; 7 bases fit TRBD1. The CDR3 has 18 amino acids. Per germline, CDR1 SEHNR and CDR2 FQNEAQ (reference sequence). J gave up 0 bases and V 0 bases, and 9 bases lay outside the gene matches. CDR3 protein: CASSLASFTGVSTDTQYF. As DNA, the CDR3 is TGTGCCAGCAGCTTAGCGTCATTCACAGGGGTTAGCACAGATACGCAGTATTTT.

The chain combines TRBV19 with TRBJ1-5, with D perhaps TRBD1 (5 bases). The V gene's germline CDR1 is LNHDA and CDR2 SQIVND (reference sequence). The CDR3 length is 14 residues. Trimming removed 6 bases at V and 7 bases at J, with 16 bases between. CDR3 coding DNA: TGTGCCAGTAGGGGCGGGGGGATTAGCCAGCCCCAGCATTTT. Its protein is CASRGGGISQPQHF.

As for this clone: Other DNA sequences of this sample code for an identical CDR3. As DNA, the CDR3 is TGTGCCAGCTCACCAGGGGAAGAGACCCAGTACTTC. Encoded protein: CASSPGEETQYF. J is TRBJ2-5 and V is TRBV18; D remains unclear. The CDR3 length is 12 residues. The V end lost 2 bases, the J end lost 3 bases, and 4 bases lay between the germline ends. CDR1 and CDR2 from the germline V gene are KGHSH and LQKENI.

This clone showed up many times. The CDR3 sequence is CASSHDRSSYNEQFF. CDR3 nucleotides: TGTGCCAGCAGCCACGACCGGTCCAGCTACAATGAGCAGTTCTTC. The V gene is TRBV27, the J gene TRBJ2-1; D is undetermined. Germline assignment: CDR1 MNHEY and CDR2 SMNVEV (reference sequence). Trimming left V 6 bases short and J 3 bases short, with 15 bases between. The CDR3 extends over 15 amino acids.

This chain links TRBV18 with TRBJ2-7, with 10 nucleotides matching TRBD1. Trimming at V came to 3 bases and at J to 0 bases, leaving 5 bases not matched to a gene. The CDR3 covers 16 residues. CDR1 is KGHSH and CDR2 is LQKENI in the germline V gene. CDR3 amino acids: CASSPRQGAFSYEQYF. CDR3 sequence (DNA): TGTGCCAGCTCACCGAGACAGGGGGCTTTCTCCTACGAGCAGTACTTC.

V is TRBV9 and J is TRBJ1-1, with D possibly TRBD1 on 5 matching bases. CDR3 length: 13 amino acids. V lost 1 base to trimming and J lost 5 bases, with 9 bases between them. From germline, CDR1 is SGDLS and CDR2 YYNGEE. CDR3 sequence: CASSVSEGTEAFF. The CDR3 DNA reads as TGTGCCAGCAGCGTATCGGAGGGGACTGAAGCTTTCTTT.

V is TRBV10-3 and J is TRBJ1-1; 7 bases map to TRBD1. V lost 10 bases and J lost 0; bases outside the gene matches: 5. This CDR3 spans 13 amino acids. CDR1 and CDR2 (germline): ENHRY, SYGVKD. The CDR3, as DNA: TGTGCCACCAGGGACAGCCTGAACACTGAAGCTTTCTTT. Translated: CATRDSLNTEAFF.

The CDR3 DNA sequence: TGCGCCAGCAGTGCCCGGGAGAGGCATGAGCAGTTCTTC. Protein sequence: CASSARERHEQFF. The chain couples TRBV10-2 to TRBJ2-1, with D possibly TRBD2 on 6 matching bases. V lost 4 bases and J 8 bases, leaving 12 bases between the germline ends. Germline V gene sequence: CDR1 WSHSY, CDR2 SAAADI. CDR3 length: 13 amino acids.

The V and J genes are TRBV19 and TRBJ2-6, with D perhaps matching TRBD1 or TRBD2 (6 bases each). The germline CDR1 and CDR2 sequences are LNHDA and SQIVND (reference sequence). The CDR3 extends over 15 amino acids. V lost 6 bases to trimming and J lost 4 bases, with 13 bases between them. Here the CDR3 DNA reads TGTGCCAGTAGGTTTCGGGGGCCCGGGGCCAACGTCCTGACTTTC. Residues: CASRFRGPGANVLTF.

The genes are TRBV18 and TRBJ1-2; TRBD1 matches 7 bases. Germline values: CDR1 KGHSH, CDR2 LQKENI. V trimming: 4 bases; J trimming: 3 bases; junction bases outside the gene matches: 8. The CDR3 length is 15 residues. CDR3: CASSLLAGGDYGYTF. CDR3 sequence (DNA): TGTGCCAGCTCACTTCTGGCAGGGGGTGACTATGGCTACACCTTC. Drawing the rest from reference TRBV18 and TRBJ1-2, the complete variable domain is NAGVMQNPRHLVRRRGQEARLRCSPMKGHSHVYWYRQLPEEGLKFMVYLQKENIIDESGMPKERFSAEFPKEGPSILRIQQVVRGDSAAYFCASSLLAGGDYGYTFGSGTRLTVV.

This clone has a single count. The V call is TRBV4-3, the J call TRBJ1-1, with D tentatively TRBD1 (6 bases). The CDR3 is made up of 15 amino acids. V shed 4 bases and J shed 1 base, with 13 bases lying between them. Looked up from germline, CDR1 is LGHNA and CDR2 is YSLEER. CDR3 loop: CASSPTGLRNTEAFF. As DNA, the CDR3 is TGCGCCAGCAGCCCCACAGGGTTAAGGAACACTGAAGCTTTCTTT.

This clone showed up just once. V and J are TRBV2 and TRBJ2-7; 8 bases are shared with TRBD2. Unmatched junction bases numbered 4, after V lost 6 bases and J lost 3 bases. Germline V gene lookup returns CDR1 SNHLY and CDR2 FYNNEI. This CDR3 spans 13 amino acids. CDR3 in DNA: TGTGCCAGCAGCCTTAGCGGGAACTACGAGCAGTACTTC. Translated, it gives CASSLSGNYEQYF.

At least ten counts were recorded for this clone. This chain uses TRBV27 with TRBJ2-3, with D possibly matching TRBD2 (5 bases). The CDR3 runs 15 residues. Germline CDR1 and CDR2: MNHEY and SMNVEV (reference sequence). V lost 5 bases and J lost 4, with 16 bases in between. The CDR3 sequence: CASSQDLGGADTQYF. In nucleotides, the CDR3 is TGTGCCAGCAGTCAAGATCTAGGAGGAGCAGATACGCAGTATTTT.

The V and J genes are TRBV7-2 and TRBJ2-7, with 7 bases lining up with TRBD2. Looked up from germline, CDR1 is SGHTA and CDR2 is FQGNSA. Germline trimming cut 1 base from V and 6 bases from J; bases unmatched to any gene: 3. The CDR3 covers 13 residues. Here the CDR3 reads CASSLGTRREQYF. In DNA, the CDR3 is TGTGCCAGCAGCTTAGGGACTAGGCGCGAGCAGTACTTC.